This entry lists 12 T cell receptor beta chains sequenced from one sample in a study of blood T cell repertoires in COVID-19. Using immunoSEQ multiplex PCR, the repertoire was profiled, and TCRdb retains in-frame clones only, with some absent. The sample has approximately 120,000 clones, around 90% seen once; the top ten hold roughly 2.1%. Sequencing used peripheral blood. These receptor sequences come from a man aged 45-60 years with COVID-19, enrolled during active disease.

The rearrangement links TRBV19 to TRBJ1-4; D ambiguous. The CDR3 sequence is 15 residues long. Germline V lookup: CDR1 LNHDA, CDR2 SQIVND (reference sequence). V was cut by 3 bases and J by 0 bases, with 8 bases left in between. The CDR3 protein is CASSMDSSTNEKLFF. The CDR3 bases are TGTGCCAGTAGTATGGACTCTTCAACTAATGAAAAACTGTTTTTT.

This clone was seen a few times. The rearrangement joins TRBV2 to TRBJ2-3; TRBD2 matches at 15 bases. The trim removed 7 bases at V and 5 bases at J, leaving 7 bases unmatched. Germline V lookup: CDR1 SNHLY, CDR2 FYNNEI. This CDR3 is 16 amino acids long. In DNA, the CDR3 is TGTGCCAGCATCCGGACTAGCGGGAGGGCCGGAGATACGCAGTATTTT. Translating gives CASIRTSGRAGDTQYF.

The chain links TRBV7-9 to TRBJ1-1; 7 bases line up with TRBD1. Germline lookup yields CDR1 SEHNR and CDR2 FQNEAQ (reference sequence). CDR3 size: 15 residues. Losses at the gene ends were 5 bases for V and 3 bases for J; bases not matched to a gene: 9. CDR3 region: CASSPETGIYTEAFF. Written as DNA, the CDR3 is TGTGCCAGCAGCCCCGAGACAGGGATCTACACTGAAGCTTTCTTT.

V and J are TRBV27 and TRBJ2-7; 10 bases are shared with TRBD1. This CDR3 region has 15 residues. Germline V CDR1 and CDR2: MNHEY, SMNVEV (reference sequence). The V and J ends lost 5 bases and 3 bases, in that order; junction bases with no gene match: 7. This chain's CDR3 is CASSPTGTGVYEQYF. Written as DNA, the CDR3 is TGTGCCAGCAGTCCCACCGGGACAGGGGTCTACGAGCAGTACTTC.

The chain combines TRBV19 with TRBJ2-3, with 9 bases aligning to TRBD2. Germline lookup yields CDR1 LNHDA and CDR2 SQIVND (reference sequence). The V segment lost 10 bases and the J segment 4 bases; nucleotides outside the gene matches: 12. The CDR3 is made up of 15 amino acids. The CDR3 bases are TGTGCCACTGTCGGGACAGCGGGAGGTGCAGATACGCAGTATTTT. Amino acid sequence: CATVGTAGGADTQYF.

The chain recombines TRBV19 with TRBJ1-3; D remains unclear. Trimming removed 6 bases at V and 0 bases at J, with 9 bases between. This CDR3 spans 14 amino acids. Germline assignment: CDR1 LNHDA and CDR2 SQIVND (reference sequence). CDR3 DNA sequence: TGTGCCAGTAGGGCAGGCCACTCTGGAAACACCATATATTTT. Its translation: CASRAGHSGNTIYF.

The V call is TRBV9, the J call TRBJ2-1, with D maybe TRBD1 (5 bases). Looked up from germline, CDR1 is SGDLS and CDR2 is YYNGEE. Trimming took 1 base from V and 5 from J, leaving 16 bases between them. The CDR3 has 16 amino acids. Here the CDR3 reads CASSVSGNMVNNEQFF. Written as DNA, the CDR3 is TGTGCCAGCAGCGTATCAGGGAATATGGTAAACAATGAGCAGTTCTTC.

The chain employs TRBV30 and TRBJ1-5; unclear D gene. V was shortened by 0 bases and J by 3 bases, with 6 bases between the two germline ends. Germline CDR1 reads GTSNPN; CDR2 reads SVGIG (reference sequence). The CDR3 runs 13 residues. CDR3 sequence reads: CAWSVQDNQPQHF. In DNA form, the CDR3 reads TGTGCCTGGAGTGTTCAGGACAATCAGCCCCAGCATTTT.

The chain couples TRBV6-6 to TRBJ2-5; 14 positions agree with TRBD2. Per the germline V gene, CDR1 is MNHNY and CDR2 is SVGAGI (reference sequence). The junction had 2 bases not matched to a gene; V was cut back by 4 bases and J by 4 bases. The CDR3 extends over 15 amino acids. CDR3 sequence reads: CASSLGLAGVETQYF. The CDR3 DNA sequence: TGTGCCAGCAGTTTGGGACTAGCGGGAGTAGAGACCCAGTACTTC.

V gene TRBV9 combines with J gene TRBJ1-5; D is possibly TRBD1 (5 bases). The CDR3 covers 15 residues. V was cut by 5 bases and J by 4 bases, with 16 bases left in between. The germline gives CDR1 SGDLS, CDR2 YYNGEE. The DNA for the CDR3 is TGTGCCAGCAGTGGTACAGGAATCCCGAATCAGCCCCAGCATTTT. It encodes CASSGTGIPNQPQHF.

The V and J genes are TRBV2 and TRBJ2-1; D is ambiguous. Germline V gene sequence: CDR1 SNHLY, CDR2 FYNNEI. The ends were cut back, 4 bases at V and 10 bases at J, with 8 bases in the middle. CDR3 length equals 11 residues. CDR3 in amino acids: CASSVNSEQFF. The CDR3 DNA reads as TGTGCCAGCAGTGTAAACAGCGAGCAGTTCTTC. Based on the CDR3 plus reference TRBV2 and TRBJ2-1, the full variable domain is EPEVTQTPSHQVTQMGQEVILRCVPISNHLYFYWYRQILGQKVEFLVSFYNNEISEKSEIFDDQFSVERPDGSNFTLKIRSTKLEDSAMYFCASSVNSEQFFGPGTRLTVL.

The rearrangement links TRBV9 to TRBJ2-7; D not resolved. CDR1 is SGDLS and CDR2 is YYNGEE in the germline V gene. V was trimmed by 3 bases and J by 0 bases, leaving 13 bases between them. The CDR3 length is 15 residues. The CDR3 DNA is TGTGCCAGCAGCGCAGGCCAGGCGAGCTCCTACGAGCAGTACTTC. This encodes CASSAGQASSYEQYF.